Listed below are T cell receptor beta chains from one sample, sequenced in a study of cytomegalovirus exposure and HLA in healthy donors. Assay: immunoSEQ multiplex PCR; the TCRdb copy retains only in-frame clones and omits some. The sample lists roughly 230,000 clones, over 90% occurring once. Sequenced material: PBMCs. Source of these receptors: a girl aged 2 to 10 in good health and CMV-seronegative. The CDR3 runs from the conserved cysteine through the conserved F or W. A D gene is named only where the DNA matches it firmly.

cdr3_aa,d_call,j_call,v_call
CAGQGAKAYRKAYNEQFF,TRBD1,TRBJ2-1,TRBV30
CASSTRTGGNTEAFF,TRBD1,TRBJ1-1,TRBV7-9
CASVLTGNSGNTIYF,-,TRBJ1-3,TRBV6-5
CASSQPRRDRGGTEAFF,TRBD1,TRBJ1-1,TRBV4-1
CASTKEGIFSNQPQHF,-,TRBJ1-5,TRBV7-8
CAWSFGEAYEQYF,-,TRBJ2-7,TRBV30
CATKELIAGGREQYF,TRBD2,TRBJ2-7,TRBV27
CATGTGANSPLHF,TRBD1,TRBJ1-6,TRBV10-3
CASQLGQTSDTQYF,-,TRBJ2-3,TRBV10-1
CASSQDRSGTGGSNYGYTF,TRBD1,TRBJ1-2,TRBV4-1
CASSALLAGTDTQYF,TRBD2,TRBJ2-3,TRBV6-5
CSVAGGAGNEQFF,TRBD2,TRBJ2-1,TRBV29-1
CASRAGILAYEQYF,TRBD2,TRBJ2-7,TRBV5-1
CASSDRGRATEAFF,TRBD1,TRBJ1-1,TRBV2
CASSLITGQGSGNTIYF,TRBD1,TRBJ1-3,TRBV5-4
CASSSWGRGHTMNTEAFF,-,TRBJ1-1,TRBV7-9
CASTHPGNTEAFF,-,TRBJ1-1,TRBV6-5
CASSQDMGADPLTLHF,-,TRBJ1-6,TRBV14
CASRNTGQLNYGYTF,-,TRBJ1-2,TRBV6-5
CASLILAGGLYDEQFF,TRBD2,TRBJ2-1,TRBV5-5
CARRGGARETQYF,TRBD2,TRBJ2-5,TRBV6-1
CASSEYGGGSPYNEQFF,-,TRBJ2-1,TRBV25-1
CAWSVRGAGWGAYEQYF,-,TRBJ2-7,TRBV30
CASSLFPPAGGTDTQYF,TRBD2,TRBJ2-3,TRBV5-4
CASSFGQWEKNTEAFF,-,TRBJ1-1,TRBV11-2
CASSQDREVAYEQYF,TRBD2,TRBJ2-7,TRBV4-2
CAWAEGVGNQPQHF,-,TRBJ1-5,TRBV30
CASTLPTQGAPVEKLFF,TRBD1,TRBJ1-4,TRBV7-9
CSVDWGQGLSGYTF,TRBD1,TRBJ1-2,TRBV29-1
CASSQTQGVNTEAFF,TRBD1,TRBJ1-1,TRBV4-1
CASSSPTDSTGELFF,-,TRBJ2-2,TRBV27
CASSLGARSSEKLFF,-,TRBJ1-4,TRBV5-1
CASATPSGGAVDTQYF,TRBD2,TRBJ2-3,TRBV6-6
CASSLTTGAYNEQFF,-,TRBJ2-1,TRBV5-5
CASSSDSLSNQPQHF,-,TRBJ1-5,TRBV5-5